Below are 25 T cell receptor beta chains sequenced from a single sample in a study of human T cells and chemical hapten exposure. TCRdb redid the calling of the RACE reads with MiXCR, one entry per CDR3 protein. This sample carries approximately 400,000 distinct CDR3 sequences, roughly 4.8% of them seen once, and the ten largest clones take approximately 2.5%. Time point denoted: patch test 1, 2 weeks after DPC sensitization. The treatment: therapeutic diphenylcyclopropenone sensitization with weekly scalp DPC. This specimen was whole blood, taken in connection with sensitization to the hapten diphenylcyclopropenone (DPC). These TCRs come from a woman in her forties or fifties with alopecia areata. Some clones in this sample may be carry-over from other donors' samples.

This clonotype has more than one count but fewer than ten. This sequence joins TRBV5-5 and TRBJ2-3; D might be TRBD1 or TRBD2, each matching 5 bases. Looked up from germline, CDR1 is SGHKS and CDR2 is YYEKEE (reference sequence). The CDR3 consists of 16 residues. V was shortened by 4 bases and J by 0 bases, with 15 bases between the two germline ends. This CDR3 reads CASSLRDGTSTDTQYF. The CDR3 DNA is TGTGCCAGCAGCCTCCGGGACGGCACTAGCACAGATACGCAGTATTTT.

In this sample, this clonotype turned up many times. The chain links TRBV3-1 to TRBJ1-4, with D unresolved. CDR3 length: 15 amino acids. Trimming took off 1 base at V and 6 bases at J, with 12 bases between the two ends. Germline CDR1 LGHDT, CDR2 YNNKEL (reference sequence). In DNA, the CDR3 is TGTGCCAGCAGCCAAGGGGTGTCAGAGGATGAAAAACTGTTTTTT. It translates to CASSQGVSEDEKLFF. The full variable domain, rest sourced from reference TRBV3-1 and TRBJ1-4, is DTAVSQTPKYLVTQMGNDKSIKCEQNLGHDTMYWYKQDSKKFLKIMFSYNNKELIINETVPNRFSPKSPDKAHLNLHINSLELGDSAVYFCASSQGVSEDEKLFFGSGTQLSVL.

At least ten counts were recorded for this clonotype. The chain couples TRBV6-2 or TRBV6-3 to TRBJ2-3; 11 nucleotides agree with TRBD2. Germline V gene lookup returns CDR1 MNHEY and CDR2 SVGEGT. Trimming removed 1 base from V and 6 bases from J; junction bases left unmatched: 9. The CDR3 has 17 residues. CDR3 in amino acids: CASSYFGTSGSKDTQYF. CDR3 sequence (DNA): TGTGCCAGCAGTTACTTCGGGACTAGCGGTTCGAAGGATACGCAGTATTTT.

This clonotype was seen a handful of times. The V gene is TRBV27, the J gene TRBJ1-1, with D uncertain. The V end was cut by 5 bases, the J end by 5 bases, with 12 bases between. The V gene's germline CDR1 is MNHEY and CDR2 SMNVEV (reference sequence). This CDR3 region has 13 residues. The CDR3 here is CASSPESWTEAFF. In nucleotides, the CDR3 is TGTGCCAGCAGTCCCGAAAGTTGGACTGAAGCTTTCTTT.

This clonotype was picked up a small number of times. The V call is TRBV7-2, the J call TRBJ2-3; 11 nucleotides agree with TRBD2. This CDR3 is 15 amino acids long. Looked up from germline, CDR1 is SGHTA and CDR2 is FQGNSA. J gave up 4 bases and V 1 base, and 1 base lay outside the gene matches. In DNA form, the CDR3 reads TGTGCCAGCAGCTTAGTAGCGGGAGGGGCAGATACGCAGTATTTT. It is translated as CASSLVAGGADTQYF.

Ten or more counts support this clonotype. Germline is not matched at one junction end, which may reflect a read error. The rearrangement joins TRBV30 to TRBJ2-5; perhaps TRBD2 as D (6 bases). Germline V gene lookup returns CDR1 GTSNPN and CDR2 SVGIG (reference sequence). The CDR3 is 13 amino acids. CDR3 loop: CARRAPSGETQYF. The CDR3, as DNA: TGTGCCCGGAGGGCGCCTTCGGGGGAGACCCAGTACTTC.

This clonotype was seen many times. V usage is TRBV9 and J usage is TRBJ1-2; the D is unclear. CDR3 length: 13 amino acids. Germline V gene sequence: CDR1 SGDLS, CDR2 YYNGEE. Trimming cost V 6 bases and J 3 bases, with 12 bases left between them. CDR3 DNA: TGTGCCAGCACCCTGCACCCCCACTATGGCTACACCTTC. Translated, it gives CASTLHPHYGYTF.

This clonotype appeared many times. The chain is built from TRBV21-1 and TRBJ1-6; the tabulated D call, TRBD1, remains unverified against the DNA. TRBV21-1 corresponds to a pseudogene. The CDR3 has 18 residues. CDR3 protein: CASSTWGTWSSYNSPLHF. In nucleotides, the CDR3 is TGTGCCAGCAGCACTTGGGGGACGTGGAGCTCCTATAATTCACCCCTCCACTTT.

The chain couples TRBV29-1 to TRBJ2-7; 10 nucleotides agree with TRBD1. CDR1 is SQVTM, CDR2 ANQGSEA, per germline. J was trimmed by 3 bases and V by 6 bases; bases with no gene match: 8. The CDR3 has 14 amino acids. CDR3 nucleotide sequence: TGCAGCGTCGGGACAGGGGAGAGCAACTACGAGCAGTACTTC. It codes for CSVGTGESNYEQYF.

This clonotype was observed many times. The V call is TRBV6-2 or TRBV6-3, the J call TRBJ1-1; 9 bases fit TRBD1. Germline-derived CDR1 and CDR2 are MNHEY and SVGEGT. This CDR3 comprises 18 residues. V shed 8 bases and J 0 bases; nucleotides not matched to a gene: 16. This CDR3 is CASGRMDRGPGMNTEAFF. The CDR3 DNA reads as TGTGCCAGCGGGCGAATGGACAGGGGCCCTGGGATGAACACTGAAGCTTTCTTT.

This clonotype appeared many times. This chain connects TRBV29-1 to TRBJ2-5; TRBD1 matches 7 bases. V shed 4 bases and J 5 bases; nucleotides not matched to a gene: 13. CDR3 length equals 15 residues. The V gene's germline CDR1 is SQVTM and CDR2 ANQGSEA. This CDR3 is CSVVLDRAVEETQYF. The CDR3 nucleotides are TGCAGCGTTGTTCTCGACAGGGCAGTCGAGGAGACCCAGTACTTC.

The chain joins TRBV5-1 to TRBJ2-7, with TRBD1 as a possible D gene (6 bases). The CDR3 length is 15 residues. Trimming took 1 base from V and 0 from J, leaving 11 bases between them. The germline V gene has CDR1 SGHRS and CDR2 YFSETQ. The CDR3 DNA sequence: TGCGCCAGCAGCTTGACAGGGCAATACTCCTACGAGCAGTACTTC. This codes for CASSLTGQYSYEQYF.

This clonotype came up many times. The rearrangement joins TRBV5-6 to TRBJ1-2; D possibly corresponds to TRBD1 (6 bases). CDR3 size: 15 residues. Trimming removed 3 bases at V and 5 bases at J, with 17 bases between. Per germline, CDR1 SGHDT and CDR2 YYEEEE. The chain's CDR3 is CASSSEEEGGYGYTF. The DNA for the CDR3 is TGTGCCAGCAGCTCCGAAGAGGAGGGGGGATATGGCTACACCTTC.

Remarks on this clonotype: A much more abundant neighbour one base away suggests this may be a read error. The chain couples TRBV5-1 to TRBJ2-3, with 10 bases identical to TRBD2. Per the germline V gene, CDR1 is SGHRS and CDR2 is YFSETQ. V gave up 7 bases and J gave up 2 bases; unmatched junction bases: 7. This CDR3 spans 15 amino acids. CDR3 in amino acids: CASGSGLATTDTQYF. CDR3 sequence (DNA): TGCGCCAGCGGCTCGGGACTAGCGACCACAGATACGCAGTATTTT.

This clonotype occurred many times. The CDR3 is CSLGGGTEAFF. The CDR3 coding sequence is TGCAGCCTAGGTGGGGGAACTGAAGCTTTCTTT. The chain links TRBV29-1 to TRBJ1-1; D possibly corresponds to TRBD1 (5 bases). The length of the CDR3 is 11 residues. Deletions cut 8 bases from V and 5 bases from J, with 12 bases between. The germline V gene has CDR1 SQVTM and CDR2 ANQGSEA.

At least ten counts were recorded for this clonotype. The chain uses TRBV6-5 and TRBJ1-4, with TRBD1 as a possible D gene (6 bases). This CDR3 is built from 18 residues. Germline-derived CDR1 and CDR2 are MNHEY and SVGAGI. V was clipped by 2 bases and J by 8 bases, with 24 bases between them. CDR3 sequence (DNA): TGTGCCAGCAGTTACCAACCCCCCTCAGGGGTAGGAGGCGAAAAACTGTTTTTT. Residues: CASSYQPPSGVGGEKLFF.

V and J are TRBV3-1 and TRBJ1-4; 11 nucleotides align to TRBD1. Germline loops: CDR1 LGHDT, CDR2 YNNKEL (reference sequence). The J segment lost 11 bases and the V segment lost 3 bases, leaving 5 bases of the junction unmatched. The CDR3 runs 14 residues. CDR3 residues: CASSQVGQGVKLFF. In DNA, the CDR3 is TGTGCCAGCAGCCAGGTGGGACAGGGGGTGAAACTGTTTTTT.

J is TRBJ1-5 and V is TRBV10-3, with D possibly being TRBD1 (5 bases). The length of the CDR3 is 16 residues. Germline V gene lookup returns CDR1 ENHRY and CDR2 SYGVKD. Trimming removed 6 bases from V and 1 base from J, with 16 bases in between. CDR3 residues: CAISGERGLSNQPQHF. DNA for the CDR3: TGTGCCATCAGCGGGGAGAGGGGTTTAAGCAATCAGCCCCAGCATTTT.

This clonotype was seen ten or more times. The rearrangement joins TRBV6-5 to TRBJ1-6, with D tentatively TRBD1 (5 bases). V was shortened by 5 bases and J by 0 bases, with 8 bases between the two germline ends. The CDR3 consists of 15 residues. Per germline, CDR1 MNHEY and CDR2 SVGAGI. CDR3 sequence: CASSQGSSYNSPLHF. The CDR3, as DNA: TGTGCCAGCAGTCAGGGTTCCTCCTATAATTCACCCCTCCACTTT.

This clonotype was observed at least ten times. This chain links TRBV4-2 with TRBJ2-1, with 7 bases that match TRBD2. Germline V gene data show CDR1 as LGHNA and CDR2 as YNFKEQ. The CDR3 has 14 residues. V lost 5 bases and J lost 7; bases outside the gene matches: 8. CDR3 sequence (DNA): TGTGCCAGCAGCTCGGCGGGAGTCCCAAATGAGCAGTTCTTC. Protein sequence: CASSSAGVPNEQFF.

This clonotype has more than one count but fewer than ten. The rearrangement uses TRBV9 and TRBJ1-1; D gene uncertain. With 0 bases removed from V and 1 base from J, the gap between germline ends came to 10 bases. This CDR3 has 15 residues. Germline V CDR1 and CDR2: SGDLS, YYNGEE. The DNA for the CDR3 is TGTGCCAGCAGCGTAGTTGACATCCAGAACACTGAAGCTTTCTTT. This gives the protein CASSVVDIQNTEAFF.

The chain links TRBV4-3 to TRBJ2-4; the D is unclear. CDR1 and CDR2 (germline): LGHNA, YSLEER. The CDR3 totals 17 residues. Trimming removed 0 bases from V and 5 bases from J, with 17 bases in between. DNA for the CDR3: TGCGCCAGCAGCCAAGATCCAGCTGGACGCAGCCAAAACATTCAGTACTTC. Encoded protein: CASSQDPAGRSQNIQYF.

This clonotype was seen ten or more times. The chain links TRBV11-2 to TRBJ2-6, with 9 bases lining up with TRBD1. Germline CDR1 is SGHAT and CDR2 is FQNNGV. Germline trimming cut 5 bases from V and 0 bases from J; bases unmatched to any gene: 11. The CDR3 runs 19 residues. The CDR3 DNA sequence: TGTGCCAGCAGCCCTAATGCGGGACAGGGCGTCTCTGGGGCCAACGTCCTGACTTTC. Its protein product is CASSPNAGQGVSGANVLTF.

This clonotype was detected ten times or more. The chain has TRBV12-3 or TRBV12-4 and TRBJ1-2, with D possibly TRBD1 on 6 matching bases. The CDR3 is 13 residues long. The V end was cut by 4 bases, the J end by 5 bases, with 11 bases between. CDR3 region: CASSWTAVYGYTF. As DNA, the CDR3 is TGTGCCAGCAGTTGGACAGCGGTTTATGGCTACACCTTC.

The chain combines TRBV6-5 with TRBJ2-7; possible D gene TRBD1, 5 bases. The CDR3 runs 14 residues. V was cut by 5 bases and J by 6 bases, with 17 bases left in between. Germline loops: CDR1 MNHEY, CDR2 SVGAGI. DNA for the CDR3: TGTGCCAGCAGTCCCGACAGATCCCCGGGCGAGCAGTACTTC. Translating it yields CASSPDRSPGEQYF.